The 17 T cell receptor beta chains below were found in one sample sequenced in a study of human T cells and chemical hapten exposure (dated by TCRdb to about 2021). Library generation was performed with 5' RACE. Data came from an Illumina MiSeq. TCRdb passed the public sequencing reads through fastp at Q25 and MiXCR, retaining productive beta sequences. One record per CDR3 amino acid sequence lists the most common genes and DNA. This sample has about 140,000 distinct CDR3 sequences in its table, and around 4.1% of those were observed once. More than 1.2% of the sample rests with the top ten. Total RNA was extracted from unfractionated whole blood that had been collected in Tempus Blood RNA tubes. All receptors come from a female donor in good health.

This clonotype has ten or more counts. The V gene is TRBV29-1, the J gene TRBJ1-1; TRBD1 might be the D (6 bases). The CDR3 length is 12 residues. From germline, CDR1 is SQVTM and CDR2 ANQGSEA. Trimming removed 7 bases from V and 4 bases from J, with 13 bases in between. The CDR3: CSGGQSGTEAFF. CDR3 bases: TGCAGCGGCGGACAGTCGGGCACTGAAGCTTTCTTT.

The V call is TRBV10-3, the J call TRBJ1-5; D ambiguous. The CDR3 is 14 amino acids. Germline CDR1 and CDR2: ENHRY and SYGVKD. Trimming took off 2 bases at V and 1 base at J, with 6 bases between the two ends. This CDR3 is CAISEDQSNQPQHF. The DNA for the CDR3 is TGTGCCATCAGTGAGGATCAGAGCAATCAGCCCCAGCATTTT.

This clonotype was counted many times. This CDR3 reads CASSLYWGAEEKLFF. CDR3 nucleotides: TGTGCCAGCAGCTTATATTGGGGGGCTGAGGAAAAACTGTTTTTT. The chain uses TRBV5-5 and TRBJ1-4; a possible D gene is TRBD1 (6 bases). From germline, CDR1 is SGHKS and CDR2 YYEKEE (reference sequence). This CDR3 is built from 15 residues. Deletions cut 2 bases from V and 8 bases from J, with 16 bases between.

The chain has TRBV10-3 and TRBJ2-3; possible D gene TRBD1, 5 bases. CDR1 is ENHRY and CDR2 is SYGVKD in the germline V gene. The CDR3 is made up of 17 amino acids. The V end was cut by 6 bases, the J end by 0 bases, with 19 bases between. As DNA, the CDR3 is TGTGCCATCAGCCGGGTCCAGGGTACCGGAAGCACAGATACGCAGTATTTT. Protein product: CAISRVQGTGSTDTQYF.

This clonotype occurred many times. The chain uses TRBV29-1 and TRBJ1-4; D is perhaps TRBD1 (6 bases). CDR1 SQVTM and CDR2 ANQGSEA come from the germline V gene. With 6 bases removed from V and 2 bases from J, the gap between germline ends came to 10 bases. CDR3 length equals 13 residues. CDR3 protein: CSVAQGTNEKLFF. For the CDR3, the DNA is TGCAGCGTCGCACAGGGTACTAATGAAAAACTGTTTTTT.

This clonotype occurred many times. A read error may account for a junction end that differs from germline. The rearrangement joins TRBV7-2 to TRBJ2-7, with TRBD2 identical over 9 bases. This CDR3 is 14 amino acids long. Germline CDR1 SGHTA, CDR2 FQGNSA. CDR3 loop: CASSLQIPGLALNF. CDR3 bases: TGTGCCAGCAGCTTACAGATCCCGGGACTAGCTTTGAACTTC.

Ten or more counts support this clonotype. V and J are TRBV19 and TRBJ2-2; D perhaps matches TRBD2 (5 bases). From germline, CDR1 is LNHDA and CDR2 SQIVND (reference sequence). V lost 7 bases and J lost 4, with 7 bases in between. The CDR3 runs to 12 residues. CDR3 sequence reads: CASMRATGELFF. CDR3 in DNA: TGTGCCAGTATGAGGGCCACCGGGGAGCTGTTTTTT. The full variable domain, in which reference TRBV19 and TRBJ2-2 provide the parts outside the CDR3, is DGGITQSPKYLFRKEGQNVTLSCEQNLNHDAMYWYRQDPGQGLRLIYYSQIVNDFQKGDIAEGYSVSREKKESFPLTVTSAQKNPTAFYLCASMRATGELFFGEGSRLTVL.

This clonotype has a count of ten or more. The genes are TRBV6-2 or TRBV6-3 and TRBJ2-4; 7 bases line up with TRBD2. This CDR3 is built from 14 residues. In germline, CDR1 is MNHEY, CDR2 SVGEGT. Trimming cost V 6 bases and J 6 bases; bases outside gene matches: 8. The CDR3 nucleotides are TGTGCCAGCAGAGTTTTCTCTAGCGGAAACATTCAGTACTTC. This sequence encodes CASRVFSSGNIQYF.

This clonotype was detected ten times or more. The V call is TRBV7-2, the J call TRBJ2-5; the D gene is possibly TRBD1 (5 bases). The CDR3 runs 13 residues. V was trimmed by 1 base and J by 7 bases, leaving 10 bases between them. Looked up from germline, CDR1 is SGHTA and CDR2 is FQGNSA. The CDR3 region has the DNA TGTGCCAGCAGCTTAGAGGGGTTTGGGACCCAGTACTTC. Encoded protein: CASSLEGFGTQYF.

This clonotype appeared many times. The V call is TRBV23-1, the J call TRBJ2-4; 10 positions match TRBD1. TRBV23-1 is an open reading frame, and its role is uncertain. J was trimmed by 5 bases and V by 4 bases; bases with no gene match: 26. This CDR3 spans 22 amino acids. The CDR3 nucleotides read TGCGCCAGCAGTCCATTCCAAATAATTCGTCCGGGACAGGGGAGGAAGGAAAACATTCAGTACTTC. It encodes CASSPFQIIRPGQGRKENIQYF.

This clonotype was observed at least ten times. The chain uses TRBV10-3 and TRBJ2-3, with TRBD2 matching over 11 bases. V was clipped by 4 bases and J by 5 bases; unmatched bases: 8. CDR1 ENHRY and CDR2 SYGVKD come from the germline V gene. This CDR3 region has 16 residues. The CDR3 loop is CAISGVAGGPQDTQYF. The CDR3 nucleotides read TGTGCCATCAGTGGAGTAGCGGGGGGGCCCCAAGATACGCAGTATTTT.

To note about this clonotype: A clone one base away is much larger, so this may be a read error. This chain joins TRBV5-4 and TRBJ2-7, with D perhaps TRBD1 or TRBD2 (5 bases each). V lost 3 bases to trimming and J lost 4 bases, with 8 bases between them. The V gene's germline CDR1 is SGHNT and CDR2 YYREEE (reference sequence). This CDR3 region has 12 residues. CDR3 DNA sequence: TGTGCCAGCAGCTGGTGGGGGTACGAGCAGTACTTC. This encodes CASSWWGYEQYF. Variable domain in full (rest from reference TRBV5-4 and TRBJ2-7): ETGVTQSPTHLIKTRGQQVTLRCSSQSGHNTVSWYQQALGQGPQFIFQYYREEENGRGNFPPRFSGLQFPNYSSELNVNALELDDSALYLCASSWWGYEQYFGPGTRLTVT.

This clonotype was counted at least ten times. J is TRBJ2-1 and V is TRBV3-1; 7 nucleotides agree with TRBD2. Germline V gene sequence: CDR1 LGHDT, CDR2 YNNKEL (reference sequence). The trim removed 3 bases at V and 4 bases at J, leaving 12 bases unmatched. The length of the CDR3 is 17 residues. DNA of the CDR3: TGTGCCAGCAGCCATGAACTAGCGCCAAGCTTATACAATGAGCAGTTCTTC. The encoded protein is CASSHELAPSLYNEQFF.

About this clonotype: This sequence may be a read error, since a much larger clone differs from it by one base. J is TRBJ1-4 and V is TRBV5-1; no clear D gene. The CDR3 has 14 residues. Germline V gives CDR1 SGHRS, CDR2 YFSETQ. Trimming took off 5 bases at V and 6 bases at J, with 14 bases between the two ends. CDR3 sequence: CASREGSGDEKLFF. CDR3 coding DNA: TGCGCCAGCAGAGAAGGGAGCGGCGATGAAAAACTGTTTTTT.

The chain employs TRBV11-3 and TRBJ2-5; no clear D gene. Germline V gene lookup returns CDR1 SGHNT and CDR2 YENEEA. Trimming removed 4 bases from V and 2 bases from J, with 8 bases in between. The CDR3 length is 13 residues. CDR3 sequence (DNA): TGTGCCAGCAGCTATCTAAGGCAAGAGACCCAGTACTTC. Its translation is CASSYLRQETQYF. The whole variable domain, remainder taken from reference TRBV11-3 and TRBJ2-5, is EAGVVQSPRYKIIEKKQPVAFWCNPISGHNTLYWYLQNLGQGPELLIRYENEEAVDDSQLPKDRFSAERLKGVDSTLKIQPAELGDSAVYLCASSYLRQETQYFGPGTRLLVL.

This clonotype was seen ten or more times. The chain links TRBV14 to TRBJ2-3, with 11 bases that match TRBD2. Germline V CDR1 and CDR2: SGHDN, FVKESK. J lost 0 bases, V lost 5 bases, and 4 bases had no gene match. The CDR3 runs to 16 residues. The CDR3 region has the DNA TGTGCCAGCAGCTTCACTAGCGGGGGAAGCACAGATACGCAGTATTTT. Translated: CASSFTSGGSTDTQYF.

This clonotype appeared many times. V usage is TRBV18 and J usage is TRBJ1-1; D possibly corresponds to TRBD1 (6 bases). V gave up 3 bases and J gave up 5 bases, with 13 bases separating them. Germline V CDR1 and CDR2: KGHSH, LQKENI. This CDR3 is built from 14 residues. The CDR3 region has the DNA TGTGCCAGCTCACCTATTACAGGGTTGACTGAAGCTTTCTTT. Protein: CASSPITGLTEAFF.